This T cell receptor beta chain was captured in a study of shared clonotypes between healthy human individuals. Sorted-subset replicate PCRs used about 200 ng DNA, about 30,000 T cell genomes. Clones were sequenced by immunoSEQ multiplex PCR, and TCRdb holds only the in-frame ones, with some missing. The profile shows about 2.3 million clones, 93% of them singletons. This clonotype was sampled from a man between 18 and 35 years old in good health. Some clones in this sample may be carry-over from other donors' samples. The sequencing input was naive CD4+ T cells from PBMCs. Subset noted: CD45RA+ positively selected.

The CDR3 region has the DNA TGCGCCAGTAGACCCCTAAGTCAGGACAATGAGCAGTTCTTC. It is translated as CASRPLSQDNEQFF. The rearrangement links TRBV10-2 to TRBJ2-1; D is unclear. V was trimmed by 9 bases and J by 5 bases, leaving 17 bases between them. CDR1 and CDR2 (germline): WSHSY, SAAADI. The CDR3 covers 14 residues.